Ten or more counts support the clone carrying this T cell receptor (beta chain). Its target is not known. This entry comes from a study of spatial heterogeneity in lung cancer. Study-level information: Raw-read counts averaged over ten per unique TCR and UMI combination. Points from the study as a whole: One measure, the expanded intratumoral alpha and beta TCR count, tracked tumor mutation counts.

Time point noted: sample taken at primary tumor resection. There were roughly 78 donors, all of them untreated patients with early-stage non-small cell lung cancer. Sequencing covered unsorted whole RNA taken from tumor, nontumor lung or frozen PBMC. Looked up from germline, CDR1 is LNHDA and CDR2 is SQIVND (reference sequence). The ends lost 3 bases at V and 3 bases at J; junction bases unmatched: 4. The CDR3 is 14 residues long. TCRdb used MiXCR to reprocess the 5' RACE reads, holding one entry per CDR3 protein. Counted here are thousands of distinct CDR3 sequences, about 10% occurring once; the ten biggest clones make up 9.5% to 15%.

Sequences were derived from lung tumor tissue, sampled at surgery. This sequence joins TRBV19 and TRBJ1-2; TRBD1 matches 7 bases. The TCR comes from a male donor with early-stage non-small cell lung cancer. The CDR3 coding sequence is TGTGCCAGTAGTATCGTCGGGACAGACTATGGCTACACCTTC. Translated: CASSIVGTDYGYTF.